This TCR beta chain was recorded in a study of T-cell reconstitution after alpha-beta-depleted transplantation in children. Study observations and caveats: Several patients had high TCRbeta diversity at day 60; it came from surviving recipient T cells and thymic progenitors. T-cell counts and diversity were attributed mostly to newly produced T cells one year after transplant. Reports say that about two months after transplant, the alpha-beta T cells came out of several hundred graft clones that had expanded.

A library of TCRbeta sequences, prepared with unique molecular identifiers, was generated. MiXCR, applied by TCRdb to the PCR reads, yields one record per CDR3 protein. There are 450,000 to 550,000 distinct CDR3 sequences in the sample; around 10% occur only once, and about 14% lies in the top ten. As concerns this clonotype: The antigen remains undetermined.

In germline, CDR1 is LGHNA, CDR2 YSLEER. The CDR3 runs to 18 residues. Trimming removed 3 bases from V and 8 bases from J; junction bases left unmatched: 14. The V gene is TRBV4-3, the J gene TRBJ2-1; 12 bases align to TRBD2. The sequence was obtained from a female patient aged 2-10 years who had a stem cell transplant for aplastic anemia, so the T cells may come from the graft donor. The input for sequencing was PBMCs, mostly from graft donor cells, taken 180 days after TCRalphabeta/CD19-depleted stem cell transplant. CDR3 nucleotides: TGCGCCAGCAGCCAGCCTGACCCGGGACTAGCGGGTTCGTATGAGCAGTTCTTC. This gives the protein CASSQPDPGLAGSYEQFF.